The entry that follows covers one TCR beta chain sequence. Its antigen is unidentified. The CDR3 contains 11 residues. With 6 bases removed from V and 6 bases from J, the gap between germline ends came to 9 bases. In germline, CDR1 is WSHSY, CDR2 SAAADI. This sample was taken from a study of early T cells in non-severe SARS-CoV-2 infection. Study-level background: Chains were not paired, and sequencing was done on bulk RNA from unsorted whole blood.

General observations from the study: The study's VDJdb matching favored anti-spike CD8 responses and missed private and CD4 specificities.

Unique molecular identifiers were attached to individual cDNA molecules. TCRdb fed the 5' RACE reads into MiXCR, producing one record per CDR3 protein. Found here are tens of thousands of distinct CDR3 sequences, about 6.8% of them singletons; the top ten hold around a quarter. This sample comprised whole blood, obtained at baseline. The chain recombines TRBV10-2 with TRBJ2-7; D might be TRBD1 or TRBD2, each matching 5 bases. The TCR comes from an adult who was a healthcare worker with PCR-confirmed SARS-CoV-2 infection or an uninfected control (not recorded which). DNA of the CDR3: TGCGCCAGCAGACTCGGGGCCGAGCAGTACTTC. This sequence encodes CASRLGAEQYF.